A selection of T cell receptor beta chains follows, all from one sample in a study of blood T cell repertoires in COVID-19. Assay used: immunoSEQ multiplex PCR; TCRdb lists only in-frame clones, some missing. The table records under 250,000 clones, more than 75% of them present only once. Sequences were obtained from peripheral blood. The receptors were gathered from a woman aged 60-75 years who had recovered from COVID-19. Both conserved end residues are part of each CDR3. A D gene is named only where the DNA matches it firmly.

D: .
V: TRBV4-3
CDR3: CASSQARNREYKLGYTF

D: .
V: TRBV28
CDR3: CATPGLTGGELFF

D: .
V: TRBV7-2
CDR3: CASSLLGSFAQPQHF

D: .
V: TRBV5-6
CDR3: CASSWGVRLGNEQYF

D: TRBD1
V: TRBV10-3
CDR3: CAISRGQEATNEKLFF

D: .
V: TRBV7-2
CDR3: CASPQEGDRSTYGYTF

D: .
V: TRBV9
CDR3: CASSRDTYEQYF

D: TRBD1
V: TRBV18
CDR3: CASSPLAPGTGTSNEQFF

D: .
V: TRBV24-1
CDR3: CATSDTDRFYEQYF

D: .
V: TRBV7-3
CDR3: CASSLGPSSGNTIYF

D: TRBD1
V: TRBV4-3
CDR3: CASSQTGTENTEAFF

D: .
V: TRBV7-2
CDR3: CASSLIGGGTDTQYF

D: .
V: TRBV5-6
CDR3: CASSLLSVGRNYGYTF

D: TRBD2
V: TRBV4-1
CDR3: CASSQTRGTSGFGSPGELFF

D: TRBD1
V: TRBV28
CDR3: CASHIQGSETQYF

D: .
V: TRBV7-8
CDR3: CASSLLNQGEQYF

D: TRBD2
V: TRBV28
CDR3: CASSLAGASTDTQYF

D: TRBD1
V: TRBV6-1
CDR3: CASSDRQGASGANEKLFF

D: .
V: TRBV24-1
CDR3: CATSDSVSSSYEQYF

D: .
V: TRBV27
CDR3: CASSFNFFDEQFF

D: .
V: TRBV7-3
CDR3: CASSLTRGTEAFF

D: .
V: TRBV4-2
CDR3: CASSPQWAGSGYTF

D: .
V: TRBV19
CDR3: CASSAQGWQYF

D: .
V: TRBV6-5
CDR3: CASGQPATNEKLFF

D: .
V: TRBV7-2
CDR3: CASSFQDSYNEQFF

D: .
V: TRBV19
CDR3: CASSRAGLPYGYTF

D: TRBD1
V: TRBV4-2
CDR3: CASSPPRAGGRSGYTF

D: TRBD2
V: TRBV2
CDR3: CASKGTSGETQYF

D: TRBD1
V: TRBV11-2
CDR3: CASSLPGTGDNEQFF

D: TRBD2
V: TRBV27
CDR3: CASSLFPSGGETQYF

D: .
V: TRBV27
CDR3: CASSSYSYEQYF

D: .
V: TRBV6-6
CDR3: CASNDEAYQPQHF

D: .
V: TRBV4-3
CDR3: CASSQASYRGYGYTF

D: .
V: TRBV9
CDR3: CASSVFGRSEYYGYTF

D: .
V: TRBV18
CDR3: CASSPLVDGDTQYF

D: TRBD1
V: TRBV7-2
CDR3: CASSWDSLSSYNSPLHF

D: .
V: TRBV28
CDR3: CASSPRGEEQFF

D: .
V: TRBV29-1
CDR3: CSVGGRDFLAYNEQFF

D: .
V: TRBV28
CDR3: CASSALRFGNQPQHF

D: TRBD1
V: TRBV24-1
CDR3: CATSDPGQGLIGYTF

D: TRBD1
V: TRBV19
CDR3: CASSEGTGPQPQHF

D: .
V: TRBV28
CDR3: CASSETGSYEQYF

D: TRBD1
V: TRBV6-5
CDR3: CASKSQGAPTDTQYF

D: .
V: TRBV9
CDR3: CASSVGRDLNTEAFF

D: TRBD1
V: TRBV4-2
CDR3: CASSLGQDRNTIYF

D: TRBD2
V: TRBV27
CDR3: CASSLSVSGAYNEQFF

D: TRBD1
V: TRBV3-1/TRBV3-2
CDR3: CASSPQGAAGELFF

D: TRBD2
V: TRBV5-1
CDR3: CASSLVIAGGDEQFF

D: TRBD1
V: TRBV11-3
CDR3: CASSWDRGTEAFF

D: .
V: TRBV7-2
CDR3: CASSLVTKDTQYF

D: .
V: TRBV5-8
CDR3: CASSSGLNQPQHF